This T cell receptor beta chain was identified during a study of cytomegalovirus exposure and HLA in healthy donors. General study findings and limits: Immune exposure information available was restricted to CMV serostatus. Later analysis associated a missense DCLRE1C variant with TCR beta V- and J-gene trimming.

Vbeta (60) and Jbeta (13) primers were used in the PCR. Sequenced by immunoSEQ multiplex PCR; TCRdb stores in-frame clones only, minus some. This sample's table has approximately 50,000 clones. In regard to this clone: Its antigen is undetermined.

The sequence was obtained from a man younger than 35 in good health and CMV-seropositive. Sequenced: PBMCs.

The CDR3 DNA reads TGTGCCAGCAGCTTCAGCGGGGGGGCCCCCTACGAGCAGTACTTC. It codes for CASSFSGGAPYEQYF. The chain employs TRBV7-2 and TRBJ2-7; 10 bases are a match to TRBD2. The CDR3 totals 15 residues. The V segment lost 3 bases and the J segment 2 bases; nucleotides outside the gene matches: 4. Germline CDR1 reads SGHTA; CDR2 reads FQGNSA.